This TCR beta chain came from a study of T cells expressing NK-cell markers. Looking at the study overall: Investigators obtained TCR beta repertoires from sorted CD3+CD56+NKG2C+, CD3+CD56+NKG2C- and CD3+CD56-NKG2C+ T cells.

TCRdb reanalyzed the 5' RACE reads and collapses them to one entry per CDR3 protein, without DNA. The listing contains around 470,000 distinct CDR3 sequences. The CDR3 totals 20 residues. Germline CDR1 reads SNHLY; CDR2 reads FYNNEI. Sequenced sample: blood T cells: a sorted CD56 or NKG2C T cell subset, CD4+ or CD8+ T cells, or bulk PBMC T cells (not recorded which). The chain links TRBV2 to TRBJ2-3; TCRdb picks TRBD2, but there is no DNA to check that call. The clonotype comes from a woman aged 45-65 years in good health. The CDR3 loop is CASSEWRGSGSRIGTDTQYF.